These 12 T cell receptor beta chains were sequenced from one sample in a study of technical replicates of blood from several donors. Here immunoSEQ multiplex PCR was the method, and the copy in TCRdb shows in-frame clones only, minus some. The sample contains about 61,000 clones, around 97% of which appear only once. What was sequenced was T cells isolated from PBMCs. The receptors originated from a human donor in good health.

The J gene is TRBJ2-3, the V gene TRBV2; 9 nucleotides match TRBD2. CDR3 length: 15 amino acids. Germline-derived CDR1 and CDR2 are SNHLY and FYNNEI. The ends lost 4 bases at V and 2 bases at J; junction bases unmatched: 4. The CDR3 region has the DNA TGTGCCAGCAGTGTCGCTAGCGGGATCACAGATACGCAGTATTTT. Protein sequence: CASSVASGITDTQYF.

V usage is TRBV19 and J usage is TRBJ1-5; no firm D call. The V end was cut by 1 base, the J end by 9 bases, with 10 bases between. The CDR3 totals 13 residues. The germline V gene has CDR1 LNHDA and CDR2 SQIVND (reference sequence). The CDR3 loop is CASSIVGVVPQHF. The CDR3 coding sequence is TGTGCCAGTAGTATAGTCGGGGTGGTGCCCCAGCATTTT.

This chain links TRBV7-8 with TRBJ2-7; 8 bases are shared with TRBD1. Germline V gene data show CDR1 as SGHVS and CDR2 as FQNEAQ. Trimming at V came to 3 bases and at J to 2 bases, leaving 9 bases not matched to a gene. The CDR3 length is 16 residues. The CDR3 reads CASSFTRTGLTYEQYF. CDR3 nucleotide sequence: TGTGCCAGCAGCTTTACTCGGACAGGGCTGACCTACGAGCAGTACTTC.

This clone was recorded once. The chain is built from TRBV5-4 and TRBJ1-1, with a possible D match to TRBD1 (5 bases). CDR1 SGHNT and CDR2 YYREEE come from the germline V gene (reference sequence). The CDR3 consists of 15 residues. V lost 1 base to trimming and J lost 3 bases, with 13 bases between them. The CDR3 DNA follows: TGTGCCAGCAGCTTGCCAGGTGAAGGGGACACTGAAGCTTTCTTT. This sequence encodes CASSLPGEGDTEAFF.

This chain links TRBV14 with TRBJ1-4; 7 nucleotides match TRBD1. The V gene end was trimmed by 4 bases and the J gene end by 6 bases; junction bases not matched to a gene: 14. CDR1 is SGHDN and CDR2 is FVKESK in the germline V gene. The CDR3 runs to 17 residues. CDR3 protein: CASSPPSRGRRDEKLFF. The CDR3 region has the DNA TGTGCCAGCAGCCCCCCTTCGAGGGGGCGCCGGGATGAAAAACTGTTTTTT.

The chain carries TRBV5-1 and TRBJ2-5, with 7 positions matching TRBD1. The CDR3 is 14 residues long. V trimming: 2 bases; J trimming: 3 bases; junction bases outside the gene matches: 4. Germline-derived CDR1 and CDR2 are SGHRS and YFSETQ. CDR3 in amino acids: CASSFPTGEETQYF. CDR3 nucleotides: TGCGCCAGCAGCTTCCCAACAGGGGAAGAGACCCAGTACTTC.

The CDR3 region is CASRGQGAYNEQFF. In nucleotides, the CDR3 is TGTGCCAGCAGGGGACAGGGAGCCTACAATGAGCAGTTCTTC. The rearrangement joins TRBV6-5 to TRBJ2-1; 9 bases agree with TRBD1. Trimming cost V 6 bases and J 2 bases; bases outside gene matches: 2. Germline CDR1 MNHEY, CDR2 SVGAGI. The CDR3 spans 14 residues.

The chain is built from TRBV7-3 and TRBJ2-3, with 11 positions matching TRBD2. This CDR3 spans 15 amino acids. V shed 6 bases, J shed 7 bases, and the junction held 9 bases outside the gene matches. The germline V gene encodes CDR1 SGHTA and CDR2 FQGTGA. The CDR3 bases are TGTGCCAGCAGTGATAGCGGGGGGGGCCAGAATACGCAGTATTTT. It specifies CASSDSGGGQNTQYF.

This rearrangement joins TRBV4-1 to TRBJ1-1; 7 positions agree with TRBD1. V was clipped by 3 bases and J by 7 bases; unmatched bases: 11. The germline V gene encodes CDR1 MGHRA and CDR2 YSYEKL. This CDR3 has 15 residues. The CDR3 loop is CASSQVTGRGVEAFF. The CDR3 DNA sequence: TGCGCCAGCAGCCAGGTGACAGGGCGGGGGGTTGAAGCTTTCTTT.

The V and J genes are TRBV12-2 and TRBJ2-2; TRBD2 is taken as the D call from the table, unchecked against the DNA. TRBV12-2 is a pseudogene. The CDR3 loop spans 15 amino acids. The CDR3 spells CASRFGEANTGELFF. CDR3 DNA sequence: TGTGCAAGTCGCTTTGGGGAGGCGAACACCGGGGAGCTGTTTTTT.

The count of this clone is one. The V gene is TRBV30, the J gene TRBJ1-5; possibly TRBD1 for D (6 bases). This CDR3 is built from 13 residues. Per the germline V gene, CDR1 is GTSNPN and CDR2 is SVGIG (reference sequence). Trimming took 2 bases from V and 7 from J, leaving 12 bases between them. The CDR3 here is CAWSRGTVQPQHF. The CDR3 nucleotides read TGTGCCTGGAGTAGGGGGACGGTGCAGCCCCAGCATTTT.

This chain connects TRBV4-1 to TRBJ1-3; the match to TRBD1 covers 7 bases. This CDR3 contains 19 residues. The V gene's germline CDR1 is MGHRA and CDR2 YSYEKL. The V segment lost 2 bases and the J segment 3 bases; nucleotides outside the gene matches: 16. The CDR3 DNA sequence: TGCGCCAGCAGCCAACTAGCACAGGGGTATGGATCTAGTGGAAACACCATATATTTT. Protein product: CASSQLAQGYGSSGNTIYF.